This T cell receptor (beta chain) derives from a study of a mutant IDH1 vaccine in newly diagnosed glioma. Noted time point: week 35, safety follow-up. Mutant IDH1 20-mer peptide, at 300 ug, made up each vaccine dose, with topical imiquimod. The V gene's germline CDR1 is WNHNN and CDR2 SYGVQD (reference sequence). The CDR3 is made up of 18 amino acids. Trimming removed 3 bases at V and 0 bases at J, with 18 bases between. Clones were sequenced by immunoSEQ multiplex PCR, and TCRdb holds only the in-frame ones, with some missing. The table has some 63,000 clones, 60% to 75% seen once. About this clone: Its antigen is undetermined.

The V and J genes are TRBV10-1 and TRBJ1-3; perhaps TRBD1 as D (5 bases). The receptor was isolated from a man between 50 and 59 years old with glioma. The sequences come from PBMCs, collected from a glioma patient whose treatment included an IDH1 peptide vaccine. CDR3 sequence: CASSEKNSTAVSGNTIYF. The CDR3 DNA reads TGCGCCAGCAGTGAAAAGAATTCGACAGCCGTCTCTGGAAACACCATATATTTT.